Sequencing of this T cell receptor beta chain was carried out in a study of T cells in Graves' hyperthyroidism and ophthalmopathy (dated by TCRdb to about 2019). At the level of the whole study: Peripheral blood samples were taken at the time of initial diagnosis, prior to any treatment. The paper reports TCR Vbeta CDR3 sequencing of fewer than 150 peripheral blood samples: under 45 ophthalmopathy, around 80 hyperthyroidism and around 17 progressor patients. Thyroid tissue and blood T-cell repertoires from roughly 6 Graves' hyperthyroidism patients were also compared in the study. Whether ophthalmopathy could be predicted prospectively was tested in an independent validation cohort made up of 18 hyperthyroidism patients plus 17 patients who later progressed to ophthalmopathy. Once sampling was done, hyperthyroidism patients were given methimazole at a starting dose of 30 mg daily, whereas ophthalmopathy patients were given high-dose intravenous methylprednisolone. The approximately 90 discovery patients were divided at random into training and test sets in a 7:3 ratio. To identify TCR V-J signatures that set the groups apart, the researchers used a discovery cohort of 90 to 100 patients, made up of fewer than 50 with Graves' ophthalmopathy and some 55 with stable Graves' hyperthyroidism.

Overall results and qualifications from the work: Most expanded thyroid clonotypes (frequency above 0.001) were also detected in blood, a finding suggesting that blood repertoires may reflect thyroid immune responses. A 13 V-J signature model separated ophthalmopathy from stable hyperthyroidism, with about 88% sensitivity and about 81% specificity in cross-validation and 80%/75% in testing. Sample size was not statistically predetermined, and blinding of investigators to group allocation was not performed. In validation, progression to ophthalmopathy was predicted by the model with 65% to 71% sensitivity and roughly 76% specificity, a median of around 5.9 months before onset.

Amplification of TCR beta CDR3 regions was carried out from RNA transcripts. A first-round RT-PCR of the TCR CDR3 used the HTBI primer set with the Qiagen OneStep RT-PCR kit. The libraries were constructed in a second round of multiplex PCR and then size-selected and purified. The libraries were sequenced on an Illumina HiSeq2000 using paired-end 100 bp reads. From the authors' description of their analysis: SOAPnuke was used to process the raw data, throwing out any read that contained adapters or uncalled bases, had a mean Phred below 15, or lacked an exact constant-primer or identifier match. COPE v1.2.5 was used to merge high-quality paired reads, and clonotypes were defined as unique nucleotide sequences. MiTCR v1.1 was used to align clonotypes to the IMGT TRBV, TRBD and TRBJ reference segments. Analysis was restricted to V-J combinations with a frequency above 0.0001, which covered about 99% of repertoires. A TCS score was defined as the ratio between F50 (clonal expansion) and ExV (chaos), using BLOSUM62-based TCRdist between CDR3 peptides within each V-J. Welch's t-statistics and random forest reduced approximately 520 V-J features to about 12, which were used in a naive Bayes classifier (R e1071). The raw public reads went through TCRdb reprocessing: fastp at Q25, MiXCR clone calling, in-frame beta chains kept. Each CDR3 protein appears once, grouped with its most common genes and DNA. The V and J calls were not made by the authors but by TCRdb's processing. The sample contains hundreds of thousands of distinct CDR3 sequences, 15% to 18% of them found a single time. The ten largest clones take up 7.7% of the sample.

This clonotype came up many times. No antigen is known for it. Nothing much larger sits one base from this clone, and base qualities are not available. Graves' hyperthyroidism was defined as stable when no progression to ophthalmopathy occurred over 18 months of follow-up. The hyperthyroidism patients were between 18 and 65 years old and newly diagnosed, with a disease duration of less than 2 months. Exclusion was applied to patients with uncontrolled infections, other autoimmune diseases, pregnancy or lactation. Clinical symptoms, serum thyroxine and TRAb, thyroid ultrasound, and orbital computed tomography formed the basis for the diagnoses. Ficoll-Paque density gradient centrifugation was used to isolate PBMCs from around 10 ml of fresh peripheral blood. Total RNA was extracted with Trizol reagent, and quality was checked on an Agilent 2100 Bioanalyzer. CDR1 ENHRY and CDR2 SYGVKD are derived from the germline V gene. The CDR3, cysteine through phenylalanine, is 14 amino acids long. Only the CDR3 DNA is retained, 42 bases long and in frame from the first base. A distance of 17 bases separates the germline ends of V and J, which lose 6 bases and 8 bases respectively.

In this chain, TRBV10-3 is recombined with TRBJ1-3; the D gene lacks a confident call. Source material: blood. The clonotype was recovered from a woman aged 18-29 years with Graves' hyperthyroidism. Read as DNA, the sequence is TGTGCCATCAGGAAACTGTCAGACGGGGACACCATATATTTT. Its protein reads: CAIRKLSDGDTIYF.